The 27 T cell receptor beta chains given below trace back to one sample, sequenced in a study of T cells in women clearing cervical HPV infection. The table came from immunoSEQ multiplex PCR; TCRdb's copy has only in-frame clones and leaves some out. This repertoire includes nearly 35,000 clones. Sequenced sample: blood buffy coat. These receptors originate from a woman between 18 and 70 years old with a cervical HPV16 infection that either progressed to CIN3+ or cleared (not recorded which).

Notes on this clone: The read finishes 3 residues shy of the CDR3 end, and the germline J gene is used to complete it. The V gene is TRBV5-4, the J gene TRBJ2-5; 7 positions agree with TRBD1. Germline trimming cut 2 bases from V and 5 bases from J; bases unmatched to any gene: 6. CDR3 length equals 14 residues. Germline V lookup: CDR1 SGHNT, CDR2 YYREEE (reference sequence). The sequenced CDR3 bases are TGTGCCAGCAGCTTACAGGGGACGGGGGAGACC. Protein: CASSLQGTGET. The entire CDR3 protein reads CASSLQGTGETQYF.

Details on this clone: The CDR3 goes on 3 residues after the read ends, and that part is filled in from the germline J gene. The chain uses TRBV18 and TRBJ2-3; the D call may be TRBD1 or TRBD2 (5 bases each). The CDR3 contains 15 residues. The germline CDR1 and CDR2 sequences are KGHSH and LQKENI. V lost 6 bases to trimming and J lost 4 bases, with 17 bases between them. The CDR3 sequence is CASSPRELGSDTQYF. The sequenced CDR3 bases are TGTGCCAGCTCCCCCAGGGAGCTAGGGTCAGATACG.

Concerning this clone: The read terminates 3 residues ahead of where the CDR3 ends, so the germline J gene completes it. The chain joins TRBV5-6 to TRBJ2-2; 9 bases line up with TRBD1. Germline V gene data show CDR1 as SGHDT and CDR2 as YYEEEE. The CDR3 spans 13 residues. The DNA read from the CDR3 is TGTGCCAGCAGCTTACAGGGGGCAGAAAAG. This gives the protein CASSLQGAEK. The full-length CDR3 reads as CASSLQGAEKLFF.

With respect to this clone: With the read ending 3 residues before the CDR3 end, the germline J gene is used to fill in that end. The chain carries TRBV19 and TRBJ2-2, with 8 positions matching TRBD2. Per germline, CDR1 LNHDA and CDR2 SQIVND (reference sequence). V lost 6 bases, J lost 0 bases, and 9 bases stayed unmatched. The CDR3 is 17 residues long. CDR3 region: CASRQLAENTNTGELFF. CDR3 bases read: TGTGCCAGTAGACAACTAGCGGAAAATACGAACACCGGGGAG. Looking up the rest from reference TRBV19 and TRBJ2-2 gives the full variable domain: DGGITQSPKYLFRKEGQNVTLSCEQNLNHDAMYWYRQDPGQGLRLIYYSQIVNDFQKGDIAEGYSVSREKKESFPLTVTSAQKNPTAFYLCASRQLAENTNTGELFFGEGSRLTVL.

To note about this clone: The read falls 3 residues short of the CDR3 end, and the missing part is taken from the germline J gene. This chain links TRBV5-6 with TRBJ1-4; possibly TRBD1 for D (5 bases). The CDR3 consists of 15 residues. The germline CDR1 and CDR2 sequences are SGHDT and YYEEEE. V gave up 4 bases and J gave up 5 bases, with 15 bases separating them. The DNA read from the CDR3 is TGTGCCAGCAGCGGGTATGGGGGGTTGAATGAAAAA. Protein product: CASSGYGGLNEK. The whole CDR3 region reads CASSGYGGLNEKLFF. Combining the CDR3 with reference TRBV5-6 and TRBJ1-4 gives the whole variable domain DAGVTQSPTHLIKTRGQQVTLRCSPKSGHDTVSWYQQALGQGPQFIFQYYEEEERQRGNFPDRFSGHQFPNYSSELNVNALLLGDSALYLCASSGYGGLNEKLFFGSGTQLSVL.

Details on this clone: The read terminates 3 residues ahead of where the CDR3 ends, so the germline J gene completes it. The chain carries TRBV20-1 and TRBJ2-4, with 11 bases lining up with TRBD2. The V gene end was trimmed by 6 bases and the J gene end by 6 bases; junction bases not matched to a gene: 7. Germline CDR1 is DFQATT and CDR2 is SNEGSKA (reference sequence). The CDR3 has 14 amino acids. The part of the CDR3 DNA that was read is TGCAGTGCCCATAGCGGGAGGGCCGGAAACATT. Encoded protein: CSAHSGRAGNI. The entire CDR3 protein reads CSAHSGRAGNIQYF.

Worth noting for this clone: The read terminates 3 residues ahead of where the CDR3 ends, so the germline J gene completes it. This chain connects TRBV7-2 to TRBJ2-3; a weak D match, TRBD2 (5 bases). CDR3 size: 15 residues. Germline-derived CDR1 and CDR2 are SGHTA and FQGNSA. The covered CDR3 bases are TGTGCCAGCAGCTTCCAAGCGGCCAGTCAAGAGACG. Its protein product is CASSFQAASQET. Given in full, the CDR3 is CASSFQAASQETQYF.

Turning to this clone: Read data end 3 residues before the CDR3 end; the end is taken from the germline J gene. The V call is TRBV7-9, the J call TRBJ1-6; D remains unclear. The CDR3 is made up of 15 amino acids. CDR1 is SEHNR and CDR2 is FQNEAQ in the germline V gene (reference sequence). Trimming shortened V by 4 bases and J by 7 bases, and 14 bases separated the two germline ends. The CDR3 loop is CASSSNRQGNSPLHF. Partial CDR3 DNA: TGTGCCAGCAGCTCTAATCGACAAGGAAATTCACCC.

As regards this clone: Coverage ceases 3 residues before the CDR3 finishes, and the germline J gene fills in the end. This chain joins TRBV28 and TRBJ2-2; D perhaps matches TRBD2 (5 bases). The germline V and J ends were trimmed by 8 bases and 2 bases, with 15 bases remaining between them. CDR1 is MDHEN and CDR2 is SYDVKM in the germline V gene. The CDR3 length is 15 residues. CDR3 DNA, as far as it was read: TGTGCCAGCGGTGCCCTTCGGGGTAACACCGGGGAG. Encoded protein: CASGALRGNTGE. The CDR3 as a whole reads CASGALRGNTGELFF.

A word on this clone: Read data end 3 residues before the CDR3 end; the end is taken from the germline J gene. V and J are TRBV5-1 and TRBJ1-1, with D perhaps TRBD1 (6 bases). V lost 4 bases and J 0 bases, leaving 16 bases between the germline ends. The CDR3 runs to 16 residues. Germline CDR1 and CDR2: SGHRS and YFSETQ. The CDR3 reads CASSIGQRPMNTEAFF. The sequenced CDR3 bases are TGCGCCAGCAGCATAGGACAGAGACCTATGAACACTGAA. Filled out from reference TRBV5-1 and TRBJ1-1, the complete variable domain reads KAGVTQTPRYLIKTRGQQVTLSCSPISGHRSVSWYQQTPGQGLQFLFEYFSETQRNKGNFPGRFSGRQFSNSRSEMNVSTLELGDSALYLCASSIGQRPMNTEAFFGQGTRLTVV.

Turning to this clone: The CDR3 is cut off 3 residues early in the read; its end comes from the germline J gene. The rearrangement uses TRBV30 and TRBJ1-3, with 9 bases identical to TRBD1. Germline CDR1 GTSNPN, CDR2 SVGIG (reference sequence). Trimming at V came to 2 bases and at J to 2 bases, leaving 4 bases not matched to a gene. This CDR3 has 15 residues. CDR3 DNA, as far as it was read: TGTGCCTGGAGTTCCCGGACAGGGGCTGGAAACACC. This encodes CAWSSRTGAGNT. The whole CDR3 is CAWSSRTGAGNTIYF.

Of note for this clone: The sequenced fragment ends 3 residues before the CDR3 boundary, so the rest is inferred from the germline J gene. The gene calls are TRBV6-4 and TRBJ1-6; D perhaps matches TRBD1 (6 bases). V was clipped by 3 bases and J by 11 bases, with 14 bases between them. The germline CDR1 and CDR2 sequences are MRHNA and SNTAGT. This CDR3 region has 14 residues. The covered CDR3 bases are TGTGCCAGCAGTGAGATACAGGGTGGTACACCC. This codes for CASSEIQGGTP. The entire CDR3 protein reads CASSEIQGGTPLHF.

Details on this clone: The read ends 3 residues shy of where the CDR3 ends; the end is completed using the germline J gene. The chain employs TRBV20-1 and TRBJ1-4, with D possibly TRBD1 on 5 matching bases. Germline V lookup: CDR1 DFQATT, CDR2 SNEGSKA (reference sequence). V was shortened by 4 bases and J by 0 bases, with 6 bases between the two germline ends. This CDR3 has 13 amino acids. CDR3 amino acids: CSATGPTNEKLFF. Partial CDR3 DNA: TGCAGTGCTACAGGGCCAACTAATGAAAAA.

As for this clone: The read gets to within 3 residues of the CDR3 end, and the germline J gene fills in the rest. The V and J genes are TRBV10-3 and TRBJ2-7, with TRBD2 identical over 12 bases. CDR3 length: 15 residues. The V segment lost 2 bases and the J segment 6 bases; nucleotides outside the gene matches: 5. Germline V CDR1 and CDR2: ENHRY, SYGVKD. The CDR3: CAISEELGLAGEQYF. The covered CDR3 bases are TGTGCCATCAGTGAGGAACTGGGACTAGCGGGCGAG.

Turning to this clone: The read finishes 3 residues shy of the CDR3 end, and the germline J gene is used to complete it. V usage is TRBV5-1 and J usage is TRBJ1-2, with a tentative D call TRBD1 (5 bases). There are 14 residues in the CDR3. Germline V lookup: CDR1 SGHRS, CDR2 YFSETQ. V lost 5 bases and J 0 bases, leaving 11 bases between the germline ends. The CDR3 spells CASSVRESNYGYTF. Incomplete CDR3 DNA: TGCGCCAGCAGTGTCAGGGAGTCTAACTATGGC.

As concerns this clone: The CDR3 end falls 3 residues outside the read, so it is completed with the germline J gene. The V and J genes are TRBV5-1 and TRBJ1-2, with a weak D call TRBD1 (5 bases). The germline gives CDR1 SGHRS, CDR2 YFSETQ. The length of the CDR3 is 13 residues. CDR3 residues: CASSVGQNNGYTF. CDR3 DNA (partial): TGCGCCAGCAGCGTCGGACAAAATAACGGC.

Comments on this clone: The sequence runs out 3 residues before the end of the CDR3; the remainder is reconstructed from the germline J gene. This rearrangement joins TRBV7-2 to TRBJ1-6, with 7 bases lining up with TRBD1. CDR3 size: 15 residues. The germline CDR1 and CDR2 sequences are SGHTA and FQGNSA. Trimming at V came to 2 bases and at J to 6 bases, leaving 4 bases not matched to a gene. The CDR3 reads CASSLTAGGNSPLHF. The sequenced CDR3 bases are TGTGCCAGCAGCTTAACGGCAGGGGGTAATTCACCC.

As to this clone: Coverage ceases 3 residues before the CDR3 finishes, and the germline J gene fills in the end. V is TRBV18 and J is TRBJ2-2, with 8 bases aligning to TRBD1. With V trimmed by 3 bases and J by 4 bases, 4 bases remained unmatched. Looked up from germline, CDR1 is KGHSH and CDR2 is LQKENI. The CDR3 extends over 15 amino acids. CDR3 DNA, as far as it was read: TGTGCCAGCTCACCGACAGGGGTGACCACCGGGGAG. Protein sequence: CASSPTGVTTGE. The full CDR3 protein reads CASSPTGVTTGELFF.

Note on this clone: The read ends 3 residues early relative to the CDR3; the germline J gene fills the gap. This chain joins TRBV10-2 and TRBJ1-2, with 7 bases aligning to TRBD1. With V trimmed by 7 bases and J by 4 bases, 6 bases remained unmatched. The V gene's germline CDR1 is WSHSY and CDR2 SAAADI. The CDR3 extends over 13 amino acids. The sequenced part of the CDR3 DNA is TGCGCCAGCAACGACAGGGACGGCTATGGC. It codes for CASNDRDGYG. The CDR3 in its entirety is CASNDRDGYGYTF.

Comments on this clone: The read ends 3 residues before the CDR3 terminus; that terminus is restored from the germline J gene. V gene TRBV19 combines with J gene TRBJ1-1, with 7 bases fitting TRBD1. V lost 5 bases to trimming and J lost 6 bases; unmatched junction nucleotides: 12. The germline CDR1 and CDR2 sequences are LNHDA and SQIVND (reference sequence). The CDR3 covers 15 residues. The sequenced CDR3 bases are TGTGCCAGTAGTTTGCAGGGAGGGGGCGCGGCTGAA. Its protein product is CASSLQGGGAAE. From start to end, the CDR3 is CASSLQGGGAAEAFF.

Remarks on this clone: Read data end 3 residues before the CDR3 end; the end is taken from the germline J gene. The chain couples TRBV7-9 to TRBJ2-7, with D perhaps TRBD1 or TRBD2 (5 bases each). V lost 2 bases and J 6 bases, leaving 11 bases between the germline ends. CDR3 length equals 13 residues. Per the germline V gene, CDR1 is SEHNR and CDR2 is FQNEAQ (reference sequence). The part of the CDR3 DNA that was read is TGTGCCAGCAGCTTAAGAGGGGCTGGCGAG. Residues: CASSLRGAGE. The complete CDR3 sequence is CASSLRGAGEQYF.

With regard to this clone: Read data end 3 residues before the CDR3 end; the end is taken from the germline J gene. The chain couples TRBV7-9 to TRBJ2-4, with D possibly called TRBD1 or TRBD2 (6 bases each). The germline CDR1 and CDR2 sequences are SEHNR and FQNEAQ (reference sequence). The CDR3 is made up of 12 amino acids. The CDR3 sequence is CASRRDTYGQYF. CDR3 DNA (partial): TGTGCCAGCAGGCGGGACACCTATGGT.

The CDR3 sequence: CSAAFRGMNEQFF. The sequenced CDR3 bases are TGCAGTGCTGCCTTCCGGGGGATGAATGAG. The J gene is TRBJ2-1, the V gene TRBV20-1; D might be TRBD2 (6 bases). The read stops 3 residues short of the end of the CDR3; the missing end is completed from the germline J gene. Germline V gives CDR1 DFQATT, CDR2 SNEGSKA (reference sequence). The V end was cut by 5 bases, the J end by 7 bases, with 15 bases between. There are 13 residues in the CDR3.

The DNA read from the CDR3 is TGTGCCAGCAGTGAAGGGACTAGCCAAGAGACC. Its protein is CASSEGTSQET. The CDR3 in its entirety is CASSEGTSQETYTF. The V and J genes are TRBV2 and TRBJ1-2; D gene uncertain. The read ends 3 residues early relative to the CDR3; the germline J gene fills the gap. The CDR3 is 14 amino acids. CDR1 SNHLY and CDR2 FYNNEI come from the germline V gene.

About this clone itself: Read coverage stops 3 residues before the CDR3 terminus; the germline J gene supplies the remainder. The chain has TRBV5-1 and TRBJ1-1; 10 bases match TRBD1. The germline V gene encodes CDR1 SGHRS and CDR2 YFSETQ. The CDR3 sequence is 17 residues long. Germline trimming cut 4 bases from V and 4 bases from J; bases unmatched to any gene: 13. CDR3 DNA, as far as it was read: TGCGCCAGCAGCGTGACCGGGACAGGGGTAAGAGGCACTGAA. Translation: CASSVTGTGVRGTE. The entire CDR3 protein reads CASSVTGTGVRGTEAFF.

Note on this clone: The read falls 3 residues short of the CDR3 end, and the missing part is taken from the germline J gene. V is TRBV14 and J is TRBJ2-3; TRBD2 matches at 10 bases. CDR1 is SGHDN, CDR2 FVKESK, per germline. The length of the CDR3 is 15 residues. Unmatched junction bases numbered 10, after V lost 5 bases and J lost 8 bases. Partial CDR3 DNA: TGTGCCAGCAGCGGTAGCGGGGGGCCTTATTCTACG. This gives the protein CASSGSGGPYST. The whole CDR3 protein is CASSGSGGPYSTQYF.

As to this clone: The sequenced fragment ends 3 residues before the CDR3 boundary, so the rest is inferred from the germline J gene. V and J are TRBV19 and TRBJ1-5; TRBD1 agrees at 7 bases. The junction had 7 bases not matched to a gene; V was cut back by 5 bases and J by 0 bases. The CDR3 covers 16 residues. CDR1 and CDR2 (germline): LNHDA, SQIVND (reference sequence). This chain's CDR3 is CASSVQQGYSNQPQHF. The sequenced part of the CDR3 DNA is TGTGCCAGTAGTGTCCAACAGGGGTATAGCAATCAGCCC.